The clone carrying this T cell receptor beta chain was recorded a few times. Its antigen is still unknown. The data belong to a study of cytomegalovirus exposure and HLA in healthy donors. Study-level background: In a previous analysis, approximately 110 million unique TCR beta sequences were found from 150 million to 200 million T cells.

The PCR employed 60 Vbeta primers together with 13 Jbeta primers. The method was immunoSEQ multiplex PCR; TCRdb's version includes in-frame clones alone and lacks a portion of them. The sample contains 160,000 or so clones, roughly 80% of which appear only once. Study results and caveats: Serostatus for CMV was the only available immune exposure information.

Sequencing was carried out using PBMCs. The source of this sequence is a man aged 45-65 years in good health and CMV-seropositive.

This CDR3 reads CASSGVLGSGEQFF. As DNA, the CDR3 is TGTGCCAGCAGCGGAGTATTAGGCTCAGGTGAGCAGTTCTTC. The J gene is TRBJ2-1, the V gene TRBV9; unclear D gene. Germline V gives CDR1 SGDLS, CDR2 YYNGEE. CDR3 length equals 14 residues. The V gene lost 3 bases and the J gene lost 9 bases, with 16 bases spanning the gap.